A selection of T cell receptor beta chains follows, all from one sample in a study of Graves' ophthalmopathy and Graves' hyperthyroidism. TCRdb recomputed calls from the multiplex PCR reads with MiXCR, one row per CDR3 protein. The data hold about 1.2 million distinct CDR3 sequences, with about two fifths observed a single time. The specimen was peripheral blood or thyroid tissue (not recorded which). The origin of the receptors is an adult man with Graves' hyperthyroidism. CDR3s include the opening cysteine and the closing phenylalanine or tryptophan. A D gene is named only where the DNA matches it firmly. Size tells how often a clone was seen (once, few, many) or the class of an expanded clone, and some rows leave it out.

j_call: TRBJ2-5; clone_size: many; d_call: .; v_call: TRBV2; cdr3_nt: TGTGCCAGCGGACTAAAAGAGACCCAGTACTTC; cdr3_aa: CASGLKETQYF
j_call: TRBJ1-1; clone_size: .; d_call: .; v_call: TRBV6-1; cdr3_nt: TGTGCCAGCCAAAGGGGTATGGGTTTTGCTGAAGCTTTCTTT; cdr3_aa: CASQRGMGFAEAFF
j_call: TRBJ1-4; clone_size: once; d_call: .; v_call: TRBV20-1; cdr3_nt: TGCAGTGCTAGAGCAGATGGAAAACTGTTTTTT; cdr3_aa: CSARADGKLFF
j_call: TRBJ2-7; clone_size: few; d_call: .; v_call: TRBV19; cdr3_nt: TGTGCCAGTAGTTTTGGGAGATCAACGCAGGAGCAGTACTTC; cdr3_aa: CASSFGRSTQEQYF
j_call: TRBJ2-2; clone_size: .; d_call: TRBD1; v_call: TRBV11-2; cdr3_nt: TGTGCCAGCAGCCACCCTCGGACAGGGGGCACCGGGGAGCTGTTTTTT; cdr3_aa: CASSHPRTGGTGELFF
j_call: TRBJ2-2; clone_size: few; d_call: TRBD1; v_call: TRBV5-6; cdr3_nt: TGTGCCAGCAGCTCTACCGGACAGGGGTCGGCCGGGGAGCTGTTTTTT; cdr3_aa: CASSSTGQGSAGELFF
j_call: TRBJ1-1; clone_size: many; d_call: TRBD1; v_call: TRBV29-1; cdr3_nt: TGCAGCGTAAGACAGGGTTGGGGCACTGAAGCTTTCTTT; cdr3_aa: CSVRQGWGTEAFF
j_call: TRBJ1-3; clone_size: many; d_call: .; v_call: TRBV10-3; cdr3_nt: TGTGCCATCAGTGAGGGGGGGCCGGACTCTGGAAACACCATATATTTT; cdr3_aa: CAISEGGPDSGNTIYF
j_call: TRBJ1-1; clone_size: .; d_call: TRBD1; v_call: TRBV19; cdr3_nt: TGTGCCAGTACGGACAGGGATTATGAAGCTTTCTTT; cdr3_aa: CASTDRDYEAFF
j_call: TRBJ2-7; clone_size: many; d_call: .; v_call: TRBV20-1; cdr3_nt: TGCAGTGCTCGGGACGCCCGGGGGTACGAGCAGTACTTC; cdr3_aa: CSARDARGYEQYF
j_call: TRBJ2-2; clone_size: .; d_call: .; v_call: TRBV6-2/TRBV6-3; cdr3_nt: TGTGCCAGCTTCCAGACGAGGGACGCCGGGGAGCTGTTTTTT; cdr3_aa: CASFQTRDAGELFF
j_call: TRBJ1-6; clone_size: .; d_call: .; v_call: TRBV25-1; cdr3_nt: TGTGCCAGCAGCGCGGGACTGGACAATTCACCCCTCCACTTT; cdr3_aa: CASSAGLDNSPLHF
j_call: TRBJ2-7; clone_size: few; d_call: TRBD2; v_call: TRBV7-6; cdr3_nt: TGTGCCAGCAGCTTAGGAACTAGCGGGAGTTTTTACGAGCAGTACTTC; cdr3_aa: CASSLGTSGSFYEQYF
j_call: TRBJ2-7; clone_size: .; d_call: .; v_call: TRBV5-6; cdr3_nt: TGTGCCAGCAGCGGGAAGTCAAGCCGCGAGCAGTACTTC; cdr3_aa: CASSGKSSREQYF
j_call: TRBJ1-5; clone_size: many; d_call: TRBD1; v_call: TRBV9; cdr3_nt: TGTGCCAGCAGCGCTCAGGGGGCTTTGGAGCCCCAGCATTTT; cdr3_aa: CASSAQGALEPQHF
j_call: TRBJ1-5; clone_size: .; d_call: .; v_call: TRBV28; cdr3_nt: TGTGCCAGCAGTTTAGGACAACATTTT; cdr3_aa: CASSLGQHF
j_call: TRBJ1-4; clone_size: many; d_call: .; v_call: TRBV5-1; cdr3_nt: TGCGCCAGCAGCTTTGGCAGGGGAGCAAGGAATGAAAAACTGTTTTTT; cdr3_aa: CASSFGRGARNEKLFF
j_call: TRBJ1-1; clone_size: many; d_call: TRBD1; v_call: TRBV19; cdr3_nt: TGTGCCAGTAGTATCCCCGACAGGGCCAGGACTGAAGCTTTCTTT; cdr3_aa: CASSIPDRARTEAFF
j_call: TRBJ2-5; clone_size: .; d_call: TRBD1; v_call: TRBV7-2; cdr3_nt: TGTGCCAGCAGTCGCCTGACAGGGCCTATACAAGAGACCCAGTACTTC; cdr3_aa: CASSRLTGPIQETQYF
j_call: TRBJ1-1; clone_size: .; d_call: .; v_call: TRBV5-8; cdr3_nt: TGTGCCAGCGAGCCGGGACAAGGGGTTTCGGGAGCTTTCTTT; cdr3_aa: CASEPGQGVSGAFF
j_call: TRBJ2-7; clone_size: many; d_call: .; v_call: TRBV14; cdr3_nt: TGTGCCAGCAGCCAAGAAGGCAGGGAATACGAGCAGTACTTC; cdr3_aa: CASSQEGREYEQYF
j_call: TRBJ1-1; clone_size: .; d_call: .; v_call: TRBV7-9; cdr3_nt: TGTGCCAGCAGTGAATACAGGTTGGACACTGAAGCTTTCTTT; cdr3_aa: CASSEYRLDTEAFF